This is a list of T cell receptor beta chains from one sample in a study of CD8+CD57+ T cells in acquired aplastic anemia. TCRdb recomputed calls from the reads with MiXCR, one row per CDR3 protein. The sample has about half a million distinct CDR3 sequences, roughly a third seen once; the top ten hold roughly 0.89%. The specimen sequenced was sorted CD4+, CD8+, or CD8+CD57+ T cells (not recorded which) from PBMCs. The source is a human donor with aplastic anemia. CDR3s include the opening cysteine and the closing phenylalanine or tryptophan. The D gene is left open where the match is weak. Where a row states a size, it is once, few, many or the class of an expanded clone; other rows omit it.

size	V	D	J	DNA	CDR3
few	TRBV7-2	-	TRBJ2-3	TGTGCCAGCAGCCTCCCGGGACGCGGTACGCAGTATTTT	CASSLPGRGTQYF
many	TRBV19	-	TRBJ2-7	TGTGCCACCTTATCCCCAGGGGACCACTCCTACGAGCAGTACTTC	CATLSPGDHSYEQYF
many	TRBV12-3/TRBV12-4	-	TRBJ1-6	TGTGCCAGCAGTTTGCAGTGGGGGACCCTCCACTTT	CASSLQWGTLHF
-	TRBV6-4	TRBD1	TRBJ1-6	TGTGCCAGCAGTAACAATCCAGGGGGCTCCTATAATTCACCCCTCCACTTT	CASSNNPGGSYNSPLHF
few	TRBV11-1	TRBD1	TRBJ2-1	TGTGCCAGCAGCTTGGAACAGGGGCACAATGAGCGGTTCTTC	CASSLEQGHNERFF
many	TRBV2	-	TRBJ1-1	TGTGCCAGCAGTGAAATCGGGGCAGGGAACACTGAAGCTTTCTTT	CASSEIGAGNTEAFF
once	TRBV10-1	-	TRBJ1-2	TGCGCCAGCAAACACGGGTATGGCTACACCTTC	CASKHGYGYTF
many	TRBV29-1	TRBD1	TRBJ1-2	TGCAGCGCTGGGGACAGGGTGCGTTACGGCTACACCTTC	CSAGDRVRYGYTF
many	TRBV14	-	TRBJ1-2	TGTGCCAGCAGCCAAGTCGGGGGCTACACCTTC	CASSQVGGYTF
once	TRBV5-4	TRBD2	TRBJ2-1	TGTGCCAGCAGCTCGGCTAGCGGGGGGGTTCGCTCCTACAATGAGCAGTTCTTC	CASSSASGGVRSYNEQFF
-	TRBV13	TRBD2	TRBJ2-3	TGTGCCAGCAGCCAGGGTTCGGCGGGGGGCCTGGATACGCAGTATTTT	CASSQGSAGGLDTQYF
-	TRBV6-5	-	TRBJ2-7	TGTGCCATCAGTTACGGCAGAGCCTACGAGCAGTACTTC	CAISYGRAYEQYF
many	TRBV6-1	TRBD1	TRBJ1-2	TGTGCCAGCACCAGAACAGGGGGAAGCGGCTACACCTTC	CASTRTGGSGYTF
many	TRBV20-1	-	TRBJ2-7	TGCAGTGCCACATCGGGGCCCACCTACGAGCAGTACTTC	CSATSGPTYEQYF
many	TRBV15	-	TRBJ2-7	TGTGCCACCAGCAGAGAGTCCGGCGTCATCTACGAGCAGTACTTC	CATSRESGVIYEQYF
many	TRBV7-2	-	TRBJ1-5	TGTGCCAGCAGCTTAGCAGGGGGTAGTCAGCCCCAGCATTTT	CASSLAGGSQPQHF
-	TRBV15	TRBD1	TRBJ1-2	TGTGCCACCAGCGGAGACAGGGGGCTCTATGGCTACACCTTC	CATSGDRGLYGYTF
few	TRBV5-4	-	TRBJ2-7	TGTGCCAGCAGCACAAGCCAACCCCCTTACGAGCAGTACTTC	CASSTSQPPYEQYF